Listed below are T cell receptor beta chains from one sample, sequenced in a study of T-cell reconstitution after alpha-beta-depleted transplantation in children. One entry per CDR3 protein results from TCRdb running MiXCR on the PCR reads. This sample has around 680,000 distinct CDR3 sequences, with 16% found just once. The sequenced sample was PBMCs from the stem cell graft donor, obtained from the stem cell graft. Receptor source: a human donor who donated a stem cell graft to a child with acute myeloid leukemia. Both conserved end residues are part of each CDR3. Size values are once, few and many counts, or a class for expanded clones, and some rows have none.

CSARRGAGGGTEAFF few TRBV20-1
CSASAGTGSHNEQFF many TRBV20-1
CSASQTGKRSYEQYF many TRBV20-1
CASRFDGASPYNEQFF - TRBV6-5
CSVGTGLLNTEAFF many TRBV29-1
CASTQRGAGALNEQFF - TRBV12-3/TRBV12-4
CASSLITNYGYTF - TRBV7-9
CASSSLTGNGNTEAFF few TRBV27
CSARDRGSPANTGELFF many TRBV20-1
CASSPQGGDTEAFF few TRBV5-1
CSATLRGPYEQFF few TRBV20-1
CATTASGATGELFF - TRBV24-1
CASRGLAGINEQFF few TRBV12-3/TRBV12-4
CASKESWGGSTEAFF - TRBV7-9
CASSWDNTEAFF many TRBV5-4
CASSTGQSYNEQFF - TRBV5-1
CSVDYRGEETQYF many TRBV29-1
CSARDWGSGSPYEQYF many TRBV20-1
CASSLVGQVDEQFF many TRBV7-2
CASSLQAGGSSTDTQYF many TRBV12-3/TRBV12-4
CASSYAGTGGLNTEAFF many TRBV6-5
CSASGGDQPQHF once TRBV20-1
CASSPPEDREGDRNGYTF - TRBV28
CVTTAGDREYNEQFF - TRBV24-1
CAIMRGPTNTGELFF many TRBV10-3
CASSLSGEGHTEAFF - TRBV7-9
CASSDQGAASTDTQYF once TRBV10-1
CASSERGQGWYAFF many TRBV25-1
CASRWTQETQYF many TRBV5-1
CASSQAGMPGGYTF few TRBV4-2
CASSRDAGSVNTEAFF - TRBV4-2
CASLLGHTDTQYF - TRBV12-3/TRBV12-4
CASSPRQGIGELFF many TRBV7-2
CASSFSGGQSHEQFF - TRBV12-3/TRBV12-4
CASSYKGPASNQPQHF - TRBV6-5
CASSPRGDMAIQYF - TRBV11-2
CASSPVGTGGYNEQFF many TRBV12-3/TRBV12-4
CASIPPGRETQYF few TRBV7-9
CASSMDGGTYEQYF - TRBV5-1
CSVGPGYNEQFF many TRBV29-1
CASSLLERPGAHLYEAFF - TRBV7-6
CAISSLERHETYNEQFF many TRBV10-3
CSVELGNEQFF many TRBV29-1
CASRIAGPGGETQYF once TRBV12-3/TRBV12-4
CASSYSPLVDF many TRBV7-2
CATSWVRGNYEQYF - TRBV15
CASGRGTKEAFF many TRBV12-3/TRBV12-4
CASSPFPYQPQHF few TRBV18
CASGGGPSNQPQHF few TRBV27
CASSPTGNWPPLHF few TRBV12-3/TRBV12-4
CSSSFPRTGRNEQFF - TRBV6-2/TRBV6-3
CASSRPPVQGLAGELFF few TRBV6-1
CASTRTGGIQTQYF many TRBV6-1
CASSVVEMRAGGDTQYF - TRBV9